This T cell receptor beta chain was observed in a study of OX40 agonist ivuxolimab in advanced cancers. For context, the study as a whole: Ivuxolimab, which targeted the costimulatory receptor OX40 (CD134), was an agonistic, fully human IgG2 monoclonal antibody. The paper describes the monotherapy dose-escalation part (N ≈ 50 patients) of the phase I trial of ivuxolimab. Intravenous ivuxolimab was administered to patients every 2 weeks at six dose levels: 0.01, 0.1, 0.3, 1.5, 3 and 10 mg/kg. A male proportion of roughly 80% and a mean age of around 60 years, ranging from about 23 to 90, were recorded for the dose-escalation cohort. The purpose of peripheral TCRbeta sequencing was to test whether ivuxolimab changed TCR sequence diversity and led to clonal T-cell expansion. Of the approximately 54 dose-escalation patients, hepatocellular carcinoma was present in around 20, melanoma in roughly 15, renal cell carcinoma in 9 and head and neck cancer in 9. Partial responses were achieved by three dose-escalation patients, of whom one had hepatocellular carcinoma and two had cutaneous melanoma. Prior anti-PD-1, anti-PD-L1 or anti-CTLA-4 therapy was permitted, and checkpoint inhibitors had been received by roughly 40% of dose-escalation patients.

Genomic DNA was isolated from the sorted cells so that the TCRbeta CDR3 region could be sequenced. The immunoSEQ Assay was used to sequence the TCRbeta CDR3 regions. TCRdb stores this immuneACCESS table with in-frame sequences only. Part of the clones is absent; in the studies checked, under half of the shortfall reflects unresolved V genes, and no reason is known for the rest. In this sample the table shows about 54,000 clones, 80% to 90% of which occur a single time. Approximately 1.2% of the sample goes to the ten largest clones. This clone was recorded once. Its cognate antigen has yet to be identified. Base qualities are not provided; no much larger clone lies one nucleotide away. General conclusions and limits of the study: In the 0.1-3.0 mg/kg groups, partial responders were among the patients with the lowest normalized peripheral clonal expansion, particularly in CD8+ T cells. Which antigens the clonally expanded peripheral T cells were specific for was not determined. After ivuxolimab, expanded clones were on average more numerous among CD8+ T cells than among CD4+ T cells. At doses of 0.1 to 3.0 mg/kg, clonal expansion of both CD4+ and CD8+ T cells in blood was seen between baseline and week 6. Low levels of normalized T-cell clonal expansion were also shown by some nonresponding patients.

Patients with a history of autoimmune disease or receiving systemic immunosuppression were excluded from the trial. Peripheral blood for TCR sequencing was collected from all dose cohorts at baseline, on cycle 4 day 1, and on cycle 7 day 1. The samples were drawn from a first-in-human, open-label, multicenter phase I dose-escalation trial of ivuxolimab. Adults with locally advanced or metastatic head and neck squamous cell, hepatocellular, melanoma or renal cell carcinoma were enrolled in the trial. CD4+ and CD8+ T cells were sorted separately from peripheral blood before TCR sequencing. This material consisted of CD4+ or CD8+ T cells sorted from blood, taken in a trial of the OX40 agonist ivuxolimab. The receptor's source is an adult with an advanced solid tumor such as melanoma, head and neck, liver or kidney cancer.

The bases read TGTGCCAGCAGCGTATCACAGGGCACTAATGAAAAACTGTTTTTT. The translation is CASSVSQGTNEKLFF. The receptor chain draws on TRBV7-2 and TRBJ1-4, with TRBD1 perhaps the D gene, on 6 matching bases. The CDR3 contains 15 residues, cysteine and phenylalanine counted. The kept DNA is CDR3 alone, 45 bases in frame from the first base. CDR1 SGHTA and CDR2 FQGNSA are derived from the germline V gene. At the junction V is shortened by 5 bases and J by 2 bases, with 12 bases in between. Outside the CDR3, residues come from the reference TRBV7-2 and TRBJ1-4 proteins, so the full variable domain is: GAGVSQSPSNKVTEKGKDVELRCDPISGHTALYWYRQSLGQGLEFLIYFQGNSAPDKSGLPSDRFSAERTGGSVSTLTIQRTQQEDSAVYLCASSVSQGTNEKLFFGSGTQLSVL.